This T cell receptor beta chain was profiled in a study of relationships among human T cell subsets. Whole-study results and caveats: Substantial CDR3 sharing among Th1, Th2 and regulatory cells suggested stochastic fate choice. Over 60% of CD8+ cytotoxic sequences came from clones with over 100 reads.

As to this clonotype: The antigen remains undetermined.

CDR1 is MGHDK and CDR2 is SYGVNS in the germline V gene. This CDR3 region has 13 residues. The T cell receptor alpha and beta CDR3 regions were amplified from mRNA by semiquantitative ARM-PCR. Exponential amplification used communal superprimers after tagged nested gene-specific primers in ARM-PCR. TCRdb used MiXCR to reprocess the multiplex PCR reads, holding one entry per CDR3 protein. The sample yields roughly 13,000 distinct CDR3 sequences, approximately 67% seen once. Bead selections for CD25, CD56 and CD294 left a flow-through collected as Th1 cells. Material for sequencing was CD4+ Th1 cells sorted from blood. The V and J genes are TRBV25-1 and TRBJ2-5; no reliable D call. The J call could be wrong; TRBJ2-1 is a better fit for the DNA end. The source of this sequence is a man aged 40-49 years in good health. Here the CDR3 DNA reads TGTGCCAGCAGTGGACTTGCGGTCGATGAGCAGTTCTTC. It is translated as CASSGLAVDEQFF.